This T cell receptor beta chain came from a study of control samples from healthy donors and cancer patients. From germline, CDR1 is MNHNS and CDR2 SASEGT. V was shortened by 1 base and J by 5 bases, with 11 bases between the two germline ends. This CDR3 spans 15 amino acids. Sequencing used immunoSEQ multiplex PCR; TCRdb keeps in-frame clones, though not all of them. The sample holds fewer than 250,000 clones. V and J are TRBV6-1 and TRBJ1-4, with D possibly being TRBD1 (5 bases). This TCR derives from a woman between 25 and 40 years old in good health. The specimen was blood. CDR3 sequence (DNA): TGTGCCAGCAGTGAAGGGCCAGGGTCAAATGAAAAACTGTTTTTT. This codes for CASSEGPGSNEKLFF.